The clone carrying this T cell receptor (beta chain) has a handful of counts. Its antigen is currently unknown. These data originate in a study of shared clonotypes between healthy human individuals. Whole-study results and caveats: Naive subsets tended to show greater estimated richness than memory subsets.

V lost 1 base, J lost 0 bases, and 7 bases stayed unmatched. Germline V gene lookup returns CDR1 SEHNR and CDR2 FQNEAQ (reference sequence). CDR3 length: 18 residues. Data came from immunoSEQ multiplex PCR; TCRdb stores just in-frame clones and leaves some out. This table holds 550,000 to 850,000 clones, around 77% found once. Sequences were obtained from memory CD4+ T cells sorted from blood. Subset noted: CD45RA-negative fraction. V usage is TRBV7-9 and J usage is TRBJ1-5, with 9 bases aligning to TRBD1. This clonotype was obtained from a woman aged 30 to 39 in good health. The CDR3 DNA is TGTGCCAGCAGCTTAGATAAGGTGACAGGGGGTAGCAATCAGCCCCAGCATTTT. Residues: CASSLDKVTGGSNQPQHF.